This T cell receptor (beta chain) comes out of a study of T cell repertoires in cytomegalovirus infection. Background on the study: Indications came from public TCR beta signatures; they pointed to CMV infection and to a matching HLA type. General observations from the study: Based on cumulative public TCR beta family frequency, carriers of CMV plus the relevant HLA were identified. Dominant in the ex vivo response were TCR beta clonotypes restricted by HLA-C and specific for CMV.

This clonotype was recorded at least ten times. As yet, its antigen is unknown. TCRdb re-derived calls from the reads in MiXCR, one entry per CDR3 protein. The sample lists some 600,000 distinct CDR3 sequences, 24% occurring once. V was pared by 1 base and J by 0 bases, with 4 bases between. Germline CDR1 reads MGHRA; CDR2 reads YSYEKL. This CDR3 is built from 14 residues. V and J are TRBV4-1 and TRBJ1-5; D is undetermined. The sequenced sample consisted of CD8+ T cells from PBMCs. This clonotype was obtained from a human donor in good health (CMV status not recorded). Some clones in this sample may be carry-over from other donors' samples. For the CDR3, the DNA is TGCGCCAGCAGCCAAGGATATAGCAATCAGCCCCAGCATTTT. Protein product: CASSQGYSNQPQHF.